This entry lists 21 T cell receptor beta chains sequenced from one sample in a study of T cell responses to AZD1222 COVID-19 vaccine. Here immunoSEQ multiplex PCR was the method, and the copy in TCRdb shows in-frame clones only, minus some. The sample has 70,000 to 95,000 clones, around nine tenths seen once; the top ten hold 6% to 7.5%. Sample: peripheral blood, taken 28 days after the second AZD1222 dose. These TCRs come from an adult who received the AZD1222 COVID-19 vaccine.

The V gene is TRBV6-5, the J gene TRBJ2-3; TRBD2 might be the D (6 bases). Trimming took 2 bases from V and 3 from J, leaving 9 bases between them. This CDR3 has 14 amino acids. Germline CDR1 and CDR2: MNHEY and SVGAGI. The CDR3 is CASSYGTLTDTQYF. The CDR3 nucleotides read TGTGCCAGCAGTTACGGGACTTTGACAGATACGCAGTATTTT.

This clone was observed a handful of times. The rearrangement links TRBV27 to TRBJ2-1; 12 nucleotides line up with TRBD2. The junction had 7 bases not matched to a gene; V was cut back by 7 bases and J by 9 bases. The CDR3 covers 14 residues. Germline CDR1 MNHEY, CDR2 SMNVEV (reference sequence). The CDR3 is CASKLAGGRGEQFF. CDR3 in DNA: TGTGCCAGCAAGCTAGCGGGAGGGCGGGGTGAGCAGTTCTTC.

The chain uses TRBV24-1 and TRBJ1-2; 8 bases fit TRBD1. Germline V CDR1 and CDR2: KGHDR, SFDVKD. Trimming at V came to 4 bases and at J to 2 bases, leaving 2 bases not matched to a gene. CDR3 length: 14 amino acids. The CDR3 DNA reads as TGTGCCACCAGTGACTGGACAGGGAACTATGGCTACACCTTC. This gives the protein CATSDWTGNYGYTF.

The gene calls are TRBV19 and TRBJ1-2, with 8 bases aligning to TRBD1. Germline trimming cut 5 bases from V and 6 bases from J; bases unmatched to any gene: 5. Germline V lookup: CDR1 LNHDA, CDR2 SQIVND (reference sequence). This CDR3 has 13 residues. CDR3 region: CASSDRGSHGYTF. Written as DNA, the CDR3 is TGTGCCAGTAGTGACAGGGGCAGCCATGGCTACACCTTC.

The chain carries TRBV7-9 and TRBJ1-2; 9 bases fit TRBD1. The CDR3 runs to 15 residues. Germline lookup yields CDR1 SEHNR and CDR2 FQNEAQ (reference sequence). V lost 5 bases to trimming and J lost 4 bases; unmatched junction nucleotides: 8. The CDR3 region has the DNA TGTGCCAGCAGCCAAACACAGGGGGCTGTCTATGGCTACACCTTC. Translated: CASSQTQGAVYGYTF.

The chain uses TRBV2 and TRBJ1-2; 7 positions agree with TRBD1. Germline loops: CDR1 SNHLY, CDR2 FYNNEI. The junction had 8 bases not matched to a gene; V was cut back by 6 bases and J by 7 bases. The CDR3 is made up of 13 amino acids. The CDR3 nucleotides read TGTGCCAGCAGCCGGGACAGTTTTTTTGGCTACACCTTC. It encodes CASSRDSFFGYTF.

The CDR3 DNA reads TGCAGCGTTGAAGATCGGACTAGCGGGCCATACGAGCAGTACTTC. It codes for CSVEDRTSGPYEQYF. This rearrangement joins TRBV29-1 to TRBJ2-7, with TRBD2 matching over 11 bases. The CDR3 consists of 15 residues. In germline, CDR1 is SQVTM, CDR2 ANQGSEA. Trimming cost V 0 bases and J 4 bases; bases outside gene matches: 5.

This rearrangement joins TRBV2 to TRBJ2-1; D not resolved. CDR1 and CDR2 from the germline V gene are SNHLY and FYNNEI. V lost 4 bases and J 7 bases, leaving 8 bases between the germline ends. CDR3 length: 12 amino acids. The CDR3 spells CASSAPLNEQFF. The CDR3 nucleotides are TGTGCCAGCAGTGCCCCCTTAAATGAGCAGTTCTTC.

The V and J genes are TRBV4-3 and TRBJ2-2; D is unclear. The V and J ends lost 0 bases and 3 bases respectively, with 11 bases between them. From germline, CDR1 is LGHNA and CDR2 YSLEER. The CDR3 sequence is 16 residues long. CDR3 coding DNA: TGCGCCAGCAGCCAAGATACACCGCAACACACCGGGGAGCTGTTTTTT. This gives the protein CASSQDTPQHTGELFF.

On this clone itself: The junction shows a germline mismatch at one end, possibly a read error. This chain connects TRBV11-2 to TRBJ1-1; D uncertain. CDR1 and CDR2 from the germline V gene are SGHAT and FQNNGV. The CDR3 covers 13 residues. The CDR3 here is CASRLEGYTEAFF. CDR3 nucleotide sequence: TGTGCCAGCAGGTTAGAAGGTTACACTGAAGCTTTCTTT.

The genes are TRBV15 and TRBJ1-1; D unresolved. V was clipped by 0 bases and J by 6 bases, with 8 bases between them. This CDR3 is 13 amino acids long. CDR1 is LNHNV, CDR2 YYDKDF, per germline (reference sequence). CDR3 sequence reads: CATSRESGAEAFF. In DNA form, the CDR3 reads TGTGCCACCAGCAGAGAGAGTGGCGCTGAAGCTTTCTTT.

For the CDR3, the DNA is TGTGCCAGCAGCGAGGGGACTAGCGGGAGATGGGAGCAGTTCTTC. As protein: CASSEGTSGRWEQFF. V is TRBV9 and J is TRBJ2-1; TRBD2 matches 14 bases. The CDR3 length is 15 residues. CDR1 SGDLS and CDR2 YYNGEE come from the germline V gene. V dropped 3 bases and J dropped 10; count of bases not matched to a gene: 6.

This sequence joins TRBV9 and TRBJ1-6; D is possibly TRBD1 (5 bases). The CDR3 is made up of 14 amino acids. The V gene lost 0 bases and the J gene lost 8 bases, with 9 bases spanning the gap. Per the germline V gene, CDR1 is SGDLS and CDR2 is YYNGEE. The CDR3 reads CASSVAQGDSPLHF. The CDR3 nucleotides read TGTGCCAGCAGCGTAGCCCAGGGTGATTCACCCCTCCACTTT.

The V call is TRBV2, the J call TRBJ2-7; D is perhaps TRBD2 (6 bases). CDR1 and CDR2 (germline): SNHLY, FYNNEI. CDR3 length: 12 amino acids. The V gene lost 3 bases and the J gene lost 3 bases, with 6 bases spanning the gap. The CDR3 reads CASSERDYEQYF. The CDR3 nucleotides read TGTGCCAGCAGTGAGCGGGACTACGAGCAGTACTTC.

The table lists this clone with a count of one. The CDR3 DNA follows: TGTGCCATCAGTCCTAGCGGGAGGGCTCTTGAGCAGTTCTTC. Translating it yields CAISPSGRALEQFF. This sequence joins TRBV10-3 and TRBJ2-1; 12 nucleotides line up with TRBD2. V lost 5 bases to trimming and J lost 9 bases; unmatched junction nucleotides: 5. The germline V gene encodes CDR1 ENHRY and CDR2 SYGVKD. The CDR3 has 14 amino acids.

V and J are TRBV5-1 and TRBJ1-1; tentatively, D is TRBD1 (5 bases). CDR3 length: 13 amino acids. V was shortened by 2 bases and J by 1 base, with 6 bases between the two germline ends. Germline V CDR1 and CDR2: SGHRS, YFSETQ. The CDR3 DNA sequence: TGCGCCAGCAGCTTTGGACAGAACACTGAAGCTTTCTTT. Translation: CASSFGQNTEAFF. Combining the CDR3 with reference TRBV5-1 and TRBJ1-1 gives the whole variable domain KAGVTQTPRYLIKTRGQQVTLSCSPISGHRSVSWYQQTPGQGLQFLFEYFSETQRNKGNFPGRFSGRQFSNSRSEMNVSTLELGDSALYLCASSFGQNTEAFFGQGTRLTVV.

The chain uses TRBV29-1 and TRBJ2-2, with a possible D match to TRBD2 (6 bases). Trimming took 3 bases from V and 6 from J, leaving 11 bases between them. The CDR3 has 13 residues. Germline-derived CDR1 and CDR2 are SQVTM and ANQGSEA. The CDR3 spells CSVDDWEAGELFF. The DNA of the CDR3 is TGCAGCGTTGACGATTGGGAGGCCGGGGAGCTGTTTTTT.

The chain combines TRBV2 with TRBJ2-1; 14 bases line up with TRBD2. V trimming: 3 bases; J trimming: 4 bases; junction bases outside the gene matches: 8. The CDR3 has 18 amino acids. Germline CDR1 reads SNHLY; CDR2 reads FYNNEI. The CDR3 DNA reads as TGTGCCAGCAGTGACGGACTAGCGGGAGGAGCAGTTTACAATGAGCAGTTCTTC. This translates into CASSDGLAGGAVYNEQFF.

The genes are TRBV5-1 and TRBJ2-7; 8 nucleotides line up with TRBD1. The length of the CDR3 is 15 residues. After removal of 5 bases from V and 1 base from J, the junction contained 8 bases not matched to a gene. Germline CDR1 reads SGHRS; CDR2 reads YFSETQ. For the CDR3, the DNA is TGCGCCAGCAGTACCGCCGGGACAGGATCCTACGAGCAGTACTTC. As protein: CASSTAGTGSYEQYF.

The rearrangement joins TRBV12-3 or TRBV12-4 to TRBJ1-2; no firm D call. This CDR3 is 13 amino acids long. Trimming left V 6 bases short and J 6 bases short, with 14 bases between. CDR3 residues: CASRADMGNGYTF. The DNA for the CDR3 is TGTGCCAGCAGAGCTGACATGGGGAATGGCTACACCTTC.

This chain links TRBV3-1 (or the pseudogene TRBV3-2) with TRBJ2-3, with D maybe TRBD2 (5 bases). Trimming removed 3 bases from V and 6 bases from J, with 13 bases in between. CDR3 length: 14 amino acids. The germline gives CDR1 LGHDT, CDR2 YNNKEL (reference sequence). The CDR3 DNA sequence: TGTGCCAGCAGCCACCAAAGAACTAGGGATACGCAGTATTTT. Its translation: CASSHQRTRDTQYF.